This note documents a single TCR beta chain sequence. What it recognizes is unknown. These data originate in a study of T cells in Graves' hyperthyroidism and ophthalmopathy. Notes on the study in general: The majority of expanded thyroid clonotypes above 0.001 also appeared in blood. Prediction of ophthalmopathy progression came a median approximately 6 months pre-onset.

Trimming at V came to 4 bases and at J to 7 bases, leaving 9 bases not matched to a gene. There are 14 residues in the CDR3. Looked up from germline, CDR1 is ENHRY and CDR2 is SYGVKD. TCR beta CDR3 sequences were amplified from RNA transcripts. The TCR CDR3 was amplified in a first-round RT-PCR using the HTBI primer set. TCRdb used MiXCR to reprocess the multiplex PCR reads, holding one entry per CDR3 protein. The sample lists 700,000 to 950,000 distinct CDR3 sequences; about a third were seen once. Subjects aged 18 to 65 presented with newly diagnosed hyperthyroidism of less than 2 months' duration. The authors took PBMCs from 7.5 to 10 ml fresh peripheral blood.

This receptor was identified in a middle-aged woman with Graves' hyperthyroidism. V usage is TRBV10-3 and J usage is TRBJ1-2; 7 nucleotides agree with TRBD1. What was sequenced was blood. The CDR3 DNA sequence: TGTGCCATCAGTGCTACGACAGGGATTAGTGGCTACACCTTC. It yields the protein CAISATTGISGYTF.